This T cell receptor (beta chain) appears in the sequencing data of a study of T cell changes during pregnancy in multiple sclerosis. Germline V lookup: CDR1 SEHNR, CDR2 FQNEAQ (reference sequence). The CDR3 runs to 13 residues. V dropped 9 bases and J dropped 2 bases, with 12 bases sitting between them. The table came from immunoSEQ multiplex PCR; TCRdb's copy has only in-frame clones and leaves some out. The sample lists 68,000 or so clones; about 90% were seen once. The chain couples TRBV7-9 to TRBJ2-3; tentatively, D is TRBD1 (6 bases). The sample here was peripheral blood, taken in the second trimester of pregnancy. This clonotype was sampled from a female donor with multiple sclerosis, enrolled in a pregnancy study. The CDR3 loop is CASTQGVTDTQYF. The CDR3 nucleotides read TGTGCCAGTACACAGGGAGTCACAGATACGCAGTATTTT.